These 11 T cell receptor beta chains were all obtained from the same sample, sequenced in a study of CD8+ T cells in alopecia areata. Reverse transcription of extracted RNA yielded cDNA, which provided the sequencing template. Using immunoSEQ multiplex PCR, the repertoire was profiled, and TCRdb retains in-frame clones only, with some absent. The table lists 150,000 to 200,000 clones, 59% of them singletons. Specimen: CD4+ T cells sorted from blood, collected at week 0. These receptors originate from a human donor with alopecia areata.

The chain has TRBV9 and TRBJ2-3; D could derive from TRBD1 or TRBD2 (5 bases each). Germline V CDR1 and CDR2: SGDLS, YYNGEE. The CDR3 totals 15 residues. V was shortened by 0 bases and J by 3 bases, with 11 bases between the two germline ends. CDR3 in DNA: TGTGCCAGCAGCGTAGGGGGCGGGTTTACAGATACGCAGTATTTT. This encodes CASSVGGGFTDTQYF.

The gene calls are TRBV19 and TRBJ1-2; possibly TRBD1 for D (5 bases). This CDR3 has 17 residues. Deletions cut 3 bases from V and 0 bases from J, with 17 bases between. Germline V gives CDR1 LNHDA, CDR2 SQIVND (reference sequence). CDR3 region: CASSMVWGVVSNYGYTF. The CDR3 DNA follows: TGTGCCAGTAGTATGGTATGGGGCGTCGTATCTAACTATGGCTACACCTTC.

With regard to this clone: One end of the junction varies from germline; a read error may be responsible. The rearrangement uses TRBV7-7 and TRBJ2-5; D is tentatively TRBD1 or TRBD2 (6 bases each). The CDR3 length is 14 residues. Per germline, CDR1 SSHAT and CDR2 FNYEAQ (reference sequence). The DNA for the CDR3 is TGTGCTAGCAGCTTATCCGGGGGCTCAGAGACCCAGTACTTC. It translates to CASSLSGGSETQYF.

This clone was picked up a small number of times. In nucleotides, the CDR3 is TGTGCCAGCAGCCAAGATAGCGTAGACGGGGAGCTGTTTTTT. Amino acid sequence: CASSQDSVDGELFF. The chain is built from TRBV4-2 and TRBJ2-2, with a weak D call TRBD2 (5 bases). Trimming took 0 bases from V and 7 from J, leaving 9 bases between them. CDR3 size: 14 residues. Germline CDR1 LGHNA, CDR2 YNFKEQ.

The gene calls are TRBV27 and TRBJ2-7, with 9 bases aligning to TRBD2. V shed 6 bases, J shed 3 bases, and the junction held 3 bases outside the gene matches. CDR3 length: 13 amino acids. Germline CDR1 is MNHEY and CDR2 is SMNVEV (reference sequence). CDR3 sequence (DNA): TGTGCCAGCAGAGGCGGGGGGGACTACGAGCAGTACTTC. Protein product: CASRGGGDYEQYF.

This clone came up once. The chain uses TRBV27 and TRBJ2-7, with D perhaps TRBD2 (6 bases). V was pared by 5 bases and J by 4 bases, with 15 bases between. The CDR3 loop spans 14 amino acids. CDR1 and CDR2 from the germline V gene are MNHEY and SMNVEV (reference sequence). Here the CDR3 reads CASSPRRGRYEQYF. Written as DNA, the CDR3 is TGTGCCAGCAGTCCCCGGCGGGGTAGGTACGAGCAGTACTTC.

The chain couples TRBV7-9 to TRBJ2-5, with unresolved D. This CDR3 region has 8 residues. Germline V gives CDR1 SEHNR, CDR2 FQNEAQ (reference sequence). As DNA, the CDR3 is TGTAGCTCAGAGACCCAGTACTTC. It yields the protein CSSETQYF.

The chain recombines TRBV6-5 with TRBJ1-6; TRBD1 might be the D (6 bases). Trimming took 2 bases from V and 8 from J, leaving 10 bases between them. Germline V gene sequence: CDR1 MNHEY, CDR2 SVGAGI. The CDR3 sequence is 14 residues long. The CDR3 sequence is CASSYVGADSPLHF. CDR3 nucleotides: TGTGCCAGCAGTTACGTGGGGGCTGATTCACCCCTCCACTTT.

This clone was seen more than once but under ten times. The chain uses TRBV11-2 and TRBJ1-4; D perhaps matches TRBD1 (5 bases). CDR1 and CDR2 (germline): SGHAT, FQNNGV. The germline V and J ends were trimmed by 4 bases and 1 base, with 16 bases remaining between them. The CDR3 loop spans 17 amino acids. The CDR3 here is CASSYPRGAGTNEKLFF. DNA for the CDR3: TGTGCCAGCAGCTACCCCCGAGGGGCGGGAACTAATGAAAAACTGTTTTTT.

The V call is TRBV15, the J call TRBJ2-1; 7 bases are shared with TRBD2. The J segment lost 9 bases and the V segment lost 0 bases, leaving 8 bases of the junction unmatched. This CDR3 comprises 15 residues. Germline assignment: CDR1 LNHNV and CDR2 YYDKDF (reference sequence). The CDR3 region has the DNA TGTGCCACCAGCAGAGACGGGACTATGGGCGCTGAGCAGTTCTTC. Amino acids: CATSRDGTMGAEQFF.

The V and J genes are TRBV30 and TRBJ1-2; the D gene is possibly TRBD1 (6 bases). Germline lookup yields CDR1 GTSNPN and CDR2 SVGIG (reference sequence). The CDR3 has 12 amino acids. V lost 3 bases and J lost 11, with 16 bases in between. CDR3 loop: CAWRDSGSSYTF. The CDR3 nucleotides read TGTGCCTGGAGGGACAGTGGGTCTTCTTACACCTTC.